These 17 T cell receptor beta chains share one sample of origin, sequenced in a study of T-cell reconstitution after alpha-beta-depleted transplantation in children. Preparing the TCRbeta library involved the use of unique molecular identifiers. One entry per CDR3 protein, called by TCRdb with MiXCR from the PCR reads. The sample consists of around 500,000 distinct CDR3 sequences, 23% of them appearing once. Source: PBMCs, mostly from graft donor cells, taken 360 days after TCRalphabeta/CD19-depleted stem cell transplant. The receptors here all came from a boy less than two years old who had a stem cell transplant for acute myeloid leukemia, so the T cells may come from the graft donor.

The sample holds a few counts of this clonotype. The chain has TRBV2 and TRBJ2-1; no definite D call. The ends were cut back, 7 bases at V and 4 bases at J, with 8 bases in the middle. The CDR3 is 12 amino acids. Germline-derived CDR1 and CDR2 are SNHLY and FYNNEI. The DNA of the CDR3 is TGTGCCAGCATTGGGCGGTACAATGAGCAGTTCTTC. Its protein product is CASIGRYNEQFF.

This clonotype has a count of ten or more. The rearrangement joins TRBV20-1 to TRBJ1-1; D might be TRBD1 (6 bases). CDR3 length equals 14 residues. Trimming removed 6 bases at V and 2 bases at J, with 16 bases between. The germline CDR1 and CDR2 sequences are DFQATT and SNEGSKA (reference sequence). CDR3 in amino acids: CSAYLDSLNTEAFF. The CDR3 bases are TGCAGTGCCTACTTGGACAGTTTAAACACTGAAGCTTTCTTT.

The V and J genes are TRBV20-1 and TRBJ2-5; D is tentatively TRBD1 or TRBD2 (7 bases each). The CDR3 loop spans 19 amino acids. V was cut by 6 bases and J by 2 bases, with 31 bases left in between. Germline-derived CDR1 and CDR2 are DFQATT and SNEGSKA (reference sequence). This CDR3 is CSAQTGLAGALFWQETQYF. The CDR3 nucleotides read TGCAGTGCACAGACAGGGCTGGCGGGGGCCTTGTTTTGGCAAGAGACCCAGTACTTC.

The CDR3 nucleotides are TGTGCCAGCAGCTTAAAGGGCGGAGGATTCCAAGAGACCCAGTACTTC. Amino acids: CASSLKGGGFQETQYF. The chain employs TRBV7-9 and TRBJ2-5, with D tentatively TRBD2 (5 bases). The CDR3 runs to 16 residues. Trimming removed 2 bases from V and 1 base from J, with 14 bases in between. Germline V gene lookup returns CDR1 SEHNR and CDR2 FQNEAQ (reference sequence).

The CDR3 loop reads CTCCSPDSNLYSNQPQHF. CDR3 nucleotide sequence: TGTACCTGCTGTTCCCCGGACAGTAACCTTTATAGCAATCAGCCCCAGCATTTT. The chain uses TRBV2 and TRBJ1-5; D is possibly TRBD1 (6 bases). CDR1 SNHLY and CDR2 FYNNEI come from the germline V gene. The CDR3 extends over 18 amino acids. Drawing the rest from reference TRBV2 and TRBJ1-5, the complete variable domain is EPEVTQTPSHQVTQMGQEVILRCVPISNHLYFYWYRQILGQKVEFLVSFYNNEISEKSEIFDDQFSVERPDGSNFTLKIRSTKLEDSAMYFCTCCSPDSNLYSNQPQHFGDGTRLSIL.

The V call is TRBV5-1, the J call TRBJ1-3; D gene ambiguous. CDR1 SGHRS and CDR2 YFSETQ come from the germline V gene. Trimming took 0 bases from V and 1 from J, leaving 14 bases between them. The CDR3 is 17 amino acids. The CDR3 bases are TGCGCCAGCAGCTTGGCCCCCACGACGAGTTCTGGAAACACCATATATTTT. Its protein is CASSLAPTTSSGNTIYF.

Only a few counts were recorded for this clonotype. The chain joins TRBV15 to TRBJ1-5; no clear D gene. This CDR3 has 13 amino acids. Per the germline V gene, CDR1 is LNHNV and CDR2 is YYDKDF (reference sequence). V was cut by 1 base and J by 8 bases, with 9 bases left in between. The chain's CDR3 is CATSRGEAEPQHF. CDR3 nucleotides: TGTGCCACCAGCAGAGGGGAGGCTGAGCCCCAGCATTTT.

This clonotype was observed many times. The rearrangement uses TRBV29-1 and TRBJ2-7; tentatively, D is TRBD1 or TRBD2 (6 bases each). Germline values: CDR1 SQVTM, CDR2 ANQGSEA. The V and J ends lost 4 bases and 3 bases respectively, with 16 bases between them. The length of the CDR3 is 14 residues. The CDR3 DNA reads TGCAGCGTTGCCGAAAGGGGGGTTGACTACGAGCAGTACTTC. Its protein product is CSVAERGVDYEQYF.

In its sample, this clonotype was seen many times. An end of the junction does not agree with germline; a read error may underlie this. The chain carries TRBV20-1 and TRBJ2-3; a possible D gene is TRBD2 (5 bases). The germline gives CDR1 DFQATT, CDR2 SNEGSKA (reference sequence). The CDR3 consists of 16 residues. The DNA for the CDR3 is TGCAGTGCCGAGGGTGTAGGTGTTAGCAGCAGAGATACGCAGTATTTT. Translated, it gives CSAEGVGVSSRDTQYF.

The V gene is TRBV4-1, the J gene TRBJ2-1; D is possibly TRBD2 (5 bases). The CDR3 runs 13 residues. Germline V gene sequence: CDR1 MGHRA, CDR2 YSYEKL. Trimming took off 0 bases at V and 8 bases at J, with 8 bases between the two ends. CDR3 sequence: CASSQDEGYEQFF. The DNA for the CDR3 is TGCGCCAGCAGCCAAGATGAGGGTTATGAGCAGTTCTTC.

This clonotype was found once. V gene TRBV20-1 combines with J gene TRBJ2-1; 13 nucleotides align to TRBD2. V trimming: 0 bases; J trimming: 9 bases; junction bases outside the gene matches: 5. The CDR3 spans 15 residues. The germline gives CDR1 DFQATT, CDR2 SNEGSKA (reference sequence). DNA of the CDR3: TGCAGTGCTAGAGATTTTGGACTAGCGGGGGTTGAGCAGTTCTTC. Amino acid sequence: CSARDFGLAGVEQFF.

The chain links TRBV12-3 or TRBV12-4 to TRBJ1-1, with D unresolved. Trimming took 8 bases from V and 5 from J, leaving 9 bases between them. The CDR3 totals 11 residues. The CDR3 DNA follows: TGTGCCAGCGTTAGAGTAACTGAAGCTTTCTTT. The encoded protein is CASVRVTEAFF.

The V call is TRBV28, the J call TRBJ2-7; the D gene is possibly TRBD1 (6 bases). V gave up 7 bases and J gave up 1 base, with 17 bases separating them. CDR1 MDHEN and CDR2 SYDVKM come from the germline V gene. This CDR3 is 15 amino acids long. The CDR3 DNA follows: TGTGCCAGCAATCCCCCCGCTGGACAGTCCTACGAGCAGTACGTC. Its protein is CASNPPAGQSYEQYV.

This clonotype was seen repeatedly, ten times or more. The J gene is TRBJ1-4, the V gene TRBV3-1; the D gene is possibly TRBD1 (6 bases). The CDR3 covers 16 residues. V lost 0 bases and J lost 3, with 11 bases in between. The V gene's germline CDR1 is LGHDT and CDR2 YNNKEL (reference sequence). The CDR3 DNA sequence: TGTGCCAGCAGCCAAGATGGCGCAGGGGCTAATGAAAAACTGTTTTTT. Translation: CASSQDGAGANEKLFF.

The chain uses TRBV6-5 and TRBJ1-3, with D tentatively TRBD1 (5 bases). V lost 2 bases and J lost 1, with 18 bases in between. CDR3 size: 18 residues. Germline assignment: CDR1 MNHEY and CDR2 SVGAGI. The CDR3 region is CASSYLRQWGTSGNTIYF. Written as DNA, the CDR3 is TGTGCCAGCAGTTACCTACGACAATGGGGGACTTCTGGAAACACCATATATTTT.

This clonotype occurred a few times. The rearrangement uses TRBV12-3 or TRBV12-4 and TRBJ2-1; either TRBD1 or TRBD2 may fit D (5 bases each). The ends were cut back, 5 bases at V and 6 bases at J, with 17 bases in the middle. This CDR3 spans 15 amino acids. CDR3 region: CASSTRDGSFNEQFF. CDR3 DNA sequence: TGTGCCAGCAGTACCCGGGACGGATCTTTCAATGAGCAGTTCTTC.

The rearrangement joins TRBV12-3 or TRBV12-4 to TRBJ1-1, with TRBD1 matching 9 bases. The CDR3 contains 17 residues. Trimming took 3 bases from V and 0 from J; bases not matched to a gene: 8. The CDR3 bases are TGTGCCAGCAGTTTCAAGGGACAGGGCCCAGTGAACACTGAAGCTTTCTTT. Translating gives CASSFKGQGPVNTEAFF.